This T cell receptor beta chain emerged from a study of blood T cell repertoires in COVID-19. Germline V CDR1 and CDR2: MNHEY, SVGAGI. The CDR3 length is 13 residues. The V and J ends lost 2 bases and 4 bases respectively, with 5 bases between them. Profiled with immunoSEQ multiplex PCR; TCRdb holds only in-frame clones, not every one. The table shows about 160,000 clones, with about 90% occurring only once. This receptor was identified in a woman between 55 and 75 years old with active or convalescent COVID-19. What was sequenced was peripheral blood. The chain recombines TRBV6-5 with TRBJ1-4; D unclear. CDR3 coding DNA: TGTGCCAGCAGTTACCTCCGTAATGAAAAACTGTTTTTT. It yields the protein CASSYLRNEKLFF.